This entry concerns a single T cell receptor beta chain. Its antigen is not identified. V lost 5 bases, J lost 13 bases, and 9 bases stayed unmatched. Germline CDR1 and CDR2: LNHDA and SQIVND (reference sequence). The CDR3 sequence is 12 residues long. These data belong to a study of shared clonotypes between healthy human individuals. Study summary: Donors, aged 18 to 49, were a couple of women and a few men. There were three CD4 naive, three CD4 memory, two CD8 naive and one CD8 memory plates per donor. Overall study findings and caveats: In general, naive subsets displayed greater estimated richness than memory subsets did.

A split of CD4+ cells into CD45RA+ naive and CD45RA-negative memory subsets was performed. The table came from immunoSEQ multiplex PCR; TCRdb's copy has only in-frame clones and leaves some out. The sample includes some 1,400,000 clones, roughly 95% of them seen just once. Sequenced: naive CD4+ T cells sorted from blood. Subset defined: CD45RA+ positively selected. The clonotype comes from a man aged 25-40 years in good health. This chain joins TRBV19 and TRBJ1-2, with TRBD1 identical over 8 bases. The CDR3 protein is CASSAGGDKLTF. The CDR3 DNA reads TGTGCCAGTAGTGCAGGGGGCGATAAGCTCACCTTC.